This T cell receptor beta chain was sequenced during a study of PD-1 blockade in classical Hodgkin lymphoma. Trimming stripped 7 bases from V and 0 bases from J, with 14 bases between. The germline gives CDR1 MNHNS, CDR2 SASEGT. The CDR3 covers 15 residues. All the patients suffered relapse after autologous stem cell transplantation, and brentuximab vedotin exposure differed. The data were produced by immunoSEQ multiplex PCR, yet TCRdb's version contains in-frame clones alone and is incomplete. The sample holds over 10,000 clones; roughly 80% are singletons and the top ten take more than 20%. Sequencing used peripheral blood mononuclear cells (PBMCs), obtained at baseline. The chain employs TRBV6-1 and TRBJ2-3; D call uncertain. This sequence was found in a human donor with classical Hodgkin lymphoma. The CDR3 nucleotides read TGTGCCAGCACGAGGATCCGGGCCAGCACAGATACGCAGTATTTT. It specifies CASTRIRASTDTQYF.